This TCR beta chain is drawn from a study of T cells in Graves' hyperthyroidism and ophthalmopathy. Whole-study findings and limits: Onset of ophthalmopathy came a median approximately 6 months after the model predicted it.

Regions amplified from RNA transcripts were the TCR beta CDR3 regions. Researchers ran a first-round RT-PCR on the TCR CDR3 using the HTBI primer set. MiXCR, applied by TCRdb to the multiplex PCR reads, yields one record per CDR3 protein. Altogether fewer than 40,000 distinct CDR3 sequences are present, 52% being singletons, with the ten largest covering about 25%. Trimming took 1 base from V and 4 from J; bases not matched to a gene: 9. CDR1 and CDR2 from the germline V gene are DFQATT and SNEGSKA (reference sequence). The CDR3 consists of 17 residues. This clonotype showed up many times. Its target is not known.

The sample taken for sequencing was blood. The chain employs TRBV20-1 and TRBJ2-4; 11 nucleotides align to TRBD1. The clonotype was recovered from a woman in her forties with Graves' ophthalmopathy. The CDR3 DNA sequence: TGCAGTGCTAGAGCGATAGGACAGGGGGCGCGGAAAAACATTCAGTACTTC. Amino acid sequence: CSARAIGQGARKNIQYF.